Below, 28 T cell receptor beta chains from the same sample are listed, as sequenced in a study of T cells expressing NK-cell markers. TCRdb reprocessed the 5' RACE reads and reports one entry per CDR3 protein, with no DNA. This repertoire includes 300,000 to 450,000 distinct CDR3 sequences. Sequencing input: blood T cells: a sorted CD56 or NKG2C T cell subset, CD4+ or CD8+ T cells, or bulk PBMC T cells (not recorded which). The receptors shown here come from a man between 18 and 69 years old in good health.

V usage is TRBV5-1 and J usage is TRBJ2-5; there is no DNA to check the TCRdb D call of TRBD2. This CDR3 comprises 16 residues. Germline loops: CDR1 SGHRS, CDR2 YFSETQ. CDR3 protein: CASSDSTGTAQETQYF.

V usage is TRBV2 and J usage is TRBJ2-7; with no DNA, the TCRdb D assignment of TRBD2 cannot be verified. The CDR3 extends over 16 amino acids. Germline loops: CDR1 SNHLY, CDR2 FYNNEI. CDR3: CASSERPALRVNEQYF.

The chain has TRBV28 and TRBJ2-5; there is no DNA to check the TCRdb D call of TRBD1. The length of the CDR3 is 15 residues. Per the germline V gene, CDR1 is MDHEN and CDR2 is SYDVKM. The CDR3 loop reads CASSLAGDVKETQYF.

This CDR3 is CASKSASYEQYF. The genes are TRBV28 and TRBJ2-7; TCRdb returns TRBD2, unconfirmable since there is no DNA. Per germline, CDR1 MDHEN and CDR2 SYDVKM. The CDR3 length is 12 residues. The full variable domain, with the rest looked up from reference TRBV28 and TRBJ2-7, is DVKVTQSSRYLVKRTGEKVFLECVQDMDHENMFWYRQDPGLGLRLIYFSYDVKMKEKGDIPEGYSVSREKKERFSLILESASTNQTSMYLCASKSASYEQYFGPGTRLTVT.

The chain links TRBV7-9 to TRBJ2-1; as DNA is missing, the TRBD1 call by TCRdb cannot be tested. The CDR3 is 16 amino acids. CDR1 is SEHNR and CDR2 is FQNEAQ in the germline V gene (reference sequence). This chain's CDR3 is CASSLWGASSYNEQFF.

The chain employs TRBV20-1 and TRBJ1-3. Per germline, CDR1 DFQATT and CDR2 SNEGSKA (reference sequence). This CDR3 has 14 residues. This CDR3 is CSATPGRTGNTIYF.

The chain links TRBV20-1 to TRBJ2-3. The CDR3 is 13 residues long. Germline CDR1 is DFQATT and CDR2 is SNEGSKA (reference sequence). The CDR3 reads CSARSGSVDTQYF.

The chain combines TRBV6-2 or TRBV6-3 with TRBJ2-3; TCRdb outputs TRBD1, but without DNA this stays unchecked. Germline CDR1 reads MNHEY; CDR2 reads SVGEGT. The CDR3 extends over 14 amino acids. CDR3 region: CASQVGGSTDTQYF.

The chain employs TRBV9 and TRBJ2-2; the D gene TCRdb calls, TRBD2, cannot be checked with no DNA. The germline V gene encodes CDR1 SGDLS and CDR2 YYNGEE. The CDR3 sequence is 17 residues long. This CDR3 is CASSQVSGLPYTGELFF. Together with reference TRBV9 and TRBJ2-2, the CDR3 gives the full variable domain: DSGVTQTPKHLITATGQRVTLRCSPRSGDLSVYWYQQSLDQGLQFLIQYYNGEERAKGNILERFSAQQFPDLHSELNLSSLELGDSALYFCASSQVSGLPYTGELFFGEGSRLTVL.

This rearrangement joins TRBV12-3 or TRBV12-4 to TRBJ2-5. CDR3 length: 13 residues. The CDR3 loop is CASMGRRWETQYF.

CDR3 in amino acids: CASSLDGQGSTEQYF. The chain employs TRBV5-1 and TRBJ2-7; absent DNA, TCRdb's TRBD1 call cannot be checked. This CDR3 contains 15 residues. Germline CDR1 reads SGHRS; CDR2 reads YFSETQ.

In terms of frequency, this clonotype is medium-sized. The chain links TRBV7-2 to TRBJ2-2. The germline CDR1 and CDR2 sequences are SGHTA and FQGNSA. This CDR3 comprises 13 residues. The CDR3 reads CASSPAHTGELFF.

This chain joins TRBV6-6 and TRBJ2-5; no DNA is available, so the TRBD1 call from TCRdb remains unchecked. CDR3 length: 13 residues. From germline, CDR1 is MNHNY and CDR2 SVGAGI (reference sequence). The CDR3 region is CASRNRGKETQYF.

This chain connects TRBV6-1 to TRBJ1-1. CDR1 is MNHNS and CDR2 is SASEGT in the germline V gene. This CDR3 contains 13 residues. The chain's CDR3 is CASSEIRSGEAFF.

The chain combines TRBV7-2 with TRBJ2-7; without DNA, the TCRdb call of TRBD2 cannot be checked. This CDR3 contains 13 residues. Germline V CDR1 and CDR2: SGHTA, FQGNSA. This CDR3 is CASSLVAAGEQYF.

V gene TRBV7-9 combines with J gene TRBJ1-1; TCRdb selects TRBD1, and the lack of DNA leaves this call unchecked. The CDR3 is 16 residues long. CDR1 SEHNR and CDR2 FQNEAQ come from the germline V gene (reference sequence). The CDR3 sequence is CASSKTGGVLNTEAFF.

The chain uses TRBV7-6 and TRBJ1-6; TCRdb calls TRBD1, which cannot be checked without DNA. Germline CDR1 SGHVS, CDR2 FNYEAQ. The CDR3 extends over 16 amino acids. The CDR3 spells CASSPGTGRDNSPLHF. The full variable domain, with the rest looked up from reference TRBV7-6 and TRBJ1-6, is GAGVSQSPRYKVTKRGQDVALRCDPISGHVSLYWYRQALGQGPEFLTYFNYEAQQDKSGLPNDRFSAERPEGSISTLTIQRTEQRDSAMYRCASSPGTGRDNSPLHFGNGTRLTVT.

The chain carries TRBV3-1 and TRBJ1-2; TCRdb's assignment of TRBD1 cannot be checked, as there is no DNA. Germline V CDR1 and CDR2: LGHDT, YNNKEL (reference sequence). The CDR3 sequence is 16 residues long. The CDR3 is CASRRGQGSKVGGYTF.

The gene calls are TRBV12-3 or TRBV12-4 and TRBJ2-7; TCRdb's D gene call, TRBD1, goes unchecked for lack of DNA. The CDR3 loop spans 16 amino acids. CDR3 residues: CASSFRQGGEGNEQYF.

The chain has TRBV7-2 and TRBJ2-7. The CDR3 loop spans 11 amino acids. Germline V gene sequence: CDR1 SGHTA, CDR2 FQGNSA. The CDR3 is CASSYNYEQYF.

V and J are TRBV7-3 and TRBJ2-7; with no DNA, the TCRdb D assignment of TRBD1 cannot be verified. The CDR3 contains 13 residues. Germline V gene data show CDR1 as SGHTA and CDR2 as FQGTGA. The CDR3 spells CASSLTWGSEQYF.

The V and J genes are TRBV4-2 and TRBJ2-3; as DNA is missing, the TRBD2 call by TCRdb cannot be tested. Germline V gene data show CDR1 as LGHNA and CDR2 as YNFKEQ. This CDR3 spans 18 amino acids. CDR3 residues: CASSRGSSGGSSTDTQYF.

CDR3 amino acids: CASSKAGDMTYEQYF. The rearrangement uses TRBV21-1 and TRBJ2-7; TCRdb gives TRBD1 as the D gene, but with no DNA this cannot be confirmed. TRBV21-1 is a documented pseudogene. This CDR3 region has 15 residues.

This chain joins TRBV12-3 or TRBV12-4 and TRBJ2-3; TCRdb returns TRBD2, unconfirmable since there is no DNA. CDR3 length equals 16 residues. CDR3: CASAPELAIPPDTQYF.

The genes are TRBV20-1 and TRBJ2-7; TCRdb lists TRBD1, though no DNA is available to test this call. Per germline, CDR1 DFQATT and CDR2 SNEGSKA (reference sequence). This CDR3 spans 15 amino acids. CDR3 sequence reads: CSARDLGQGRDEQYF.

CDR3 residues: CASSRLPRTGGLSNSPLHF. The gene calls are TRBV7-6 and TRBJ1-6; as DNA is missing, the TRBD1 call by TCRdb cannot be tested. Germline V lookup: CDR1 SGHVS, CDR2 FNYEAQ. This CDR3 contains 19 residues.

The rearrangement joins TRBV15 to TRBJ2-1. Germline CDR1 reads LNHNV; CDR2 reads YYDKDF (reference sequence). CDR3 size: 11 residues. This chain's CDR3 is CATSRLSEQFF. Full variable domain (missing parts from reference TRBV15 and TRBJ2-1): DAMVIQNPRYQVTQFGKPVTLSCSQTLNHNVMYWYQQKSSQAPKLLFHYYDKDFNNEADTPDNFQSRRPNTSFCFLDIRSPGLGDTAMYLCATSRLSEQFFGPGTRLTVL.

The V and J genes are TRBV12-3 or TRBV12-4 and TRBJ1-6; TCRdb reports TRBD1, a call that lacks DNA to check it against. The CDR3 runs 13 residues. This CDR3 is CATCSWGNSPLHF.